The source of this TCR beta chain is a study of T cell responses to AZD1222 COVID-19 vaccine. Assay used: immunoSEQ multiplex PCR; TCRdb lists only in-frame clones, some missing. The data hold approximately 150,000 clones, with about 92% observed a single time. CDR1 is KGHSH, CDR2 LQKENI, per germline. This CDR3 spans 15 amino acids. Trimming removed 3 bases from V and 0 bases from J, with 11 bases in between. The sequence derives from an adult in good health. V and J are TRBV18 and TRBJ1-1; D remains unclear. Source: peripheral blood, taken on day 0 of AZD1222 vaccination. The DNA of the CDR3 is TGTGCCAGCTCACCTCTGGCGATCGTGAACACTGAAGCTTTCTTT. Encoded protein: CASSPLAIVNTEAFF. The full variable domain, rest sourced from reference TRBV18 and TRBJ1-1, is NAGVMQNPRHLVRRRGQEARLRCSPMKGHSHVYWYRQLPEEGLKFMVYLQKENIIDESGMPKERFSAEFPKEGPSILRIQQVVRGDSAAYFCASSPLAIVNTEAFFGQGTRLTVV.